The T cell receptor beta chain under discussion was sequenced for a study of blood T cells in healthy people across ages. A second PCR of roughly 6 to 12 cycles used a sample-barcoded 5' primer and a J-beta primer mix. Per-sample output comprised a minimum of 2.5 million paired-end reads containing CDR3. TCRdb passed the 5' RACE reads through MiXCR, listing each CDR3 protein once. The table has 600,000 to 1,000,000 distinct CDR3 sequences, approximately 25% seen once. Each of the donors had about 9.9 milliliters of peripheral blood drawn into EDTA-treated Vacutainer tubes. The CDR3 is made up of 15 amino acids. The V end lost 3 bases, the J end lost 4 bases, and 14 bases lay between the germline ends. CDR1 is MNHEY, CDR2 SVGEGT, per germline. The sample was also linked to a second study, of T cells of mothers and their children.

Material: blood. This TCR was recovered from a boy younger than 18 in good health. The chain links TRBV6-2 or TRBV6-3 to TRBJ2-3, with D uncertain. DNA of the CDR3: TGTGCCAGCAGTTATGGGTTAATCTCCCCAGATACGCAGTATTTT. Translating gives CASSYGLISPDTQYF.